These T cell receptor beta chains were read from a single sample in a study of molecular identifiers for immune sequencing clone quantification. MiXCR, applied by TCRdb to the PCR reads, yields one record per CDR3 protein. This table has fewer than 75,000 distinct CDR3 sequences, 15% to 20% appearing once. Sequencing input: naive CD8+ T cells from blood, with Jurkat cell RNA spiked in. The receptor set was obtained from a human donor in good health. Some libraries in this study had Jurkat cell RNA spiked in. Each CDR3 is given with its conserved first and last residue. The D gene is left open where the match is weak. Only part of the rows carry a size: once, few, many, or a class if the clone is expanded.

J gene: TRBJ2-1
clone size: .
D gene: TRBD2
V gene: TRBV6-2/TRBV6-3
CDR3 DNA: TGTGTCAGCAGTTACGAGAGCGGGGGATCCTACAATGAGCAGTTCTTC
CDR3 protein: CVSSYESGGSYNEQFF

J gene: TRBJ2-7
clone size: many
D gene: .
V gene: TRBV7-2
CDR3 DNA: TGTGCCAGCAGCTTCTTAGGTGATATCTACGAGCAGTACTTC
CDR3 protein: CASSFLGDIYEQYF

J gene: TRBJ2-2
clone size: .
D gene: .
V gene: TRBV19
CDR3 DNA: TGTGCCAGTAGGGCCTTCCCCGTGGGGACCGGGGAGCTGTTTTTT
CDR3 protein: CASRAFPVGTGELFF

J gene: TRBJ2-1
clone size: .
D gene: TRBD2
V gene: TRBV7-9
CDR3 DNA: TGTGCCAGCAGCTTACTACTAGCGGGACGCTACAATGAGCAGTTCTTC
CDR3 protein: CASSLLLAGRYNEQFF

J gene: TRBJ2-7
clone size: .
D gene: .
V gene: TRBV6-1
CDR3 DNA: TGTGCCAGCAGTGTAACTGGGGCGTCCTACGAGCGGTACTTC
CDR3 protein: CASSVTGASYERYF

J gene: TRBJ2-5
clone size: .
D gene: .
V gene: TRBV7-9
CDR3 DNA: TGTGCCAGCAGCCCGATCCTTGGGGCTCCACAAGAGACCCAGTACTTC
CDR3 protein: CASSPILGAPQETQYF

J gene: TRBJ1-2
clone size: many
D gene: .
V gene: TRBV30
CDR3 DNA: TGTGCCTGGAGTGTACTTGAGGGGATCCCTGGCTACACCTTC
CDR3 protein: CAWSVLEGIPGYTF

J gene: TRBJ2-3
clone size: many
D gene: TRBD2
V gene: TRBV12-3/TRBV12-4
CDR3 DNA: TGTGCCAGCAGACGGGGGGGGGGCACAGATACGCAGTATTTT
CDR3 protein: CASRRGGGTDTQYF

J gene: TRBJ1-5
clone size: many
D gene: .
V gene: TRBV7-9
CDR3 DNA: TGTGCCAGCAGCTTATTTTGGGGAACGGAAAATCAGCCCCAGCATTTT
CDR3 protein: CASSLFWGTENQPQHF

J gene: TRBJ1-1
clone size: many
D gene: .
V gene: TRBV7-9
CDR3 DNA: TGTGCCAGCAGCTCAACAGCGCTGCCCGCCACTGAAGCTTTCTTT
CDR3 protein: CASSSTALPATEAFF

J gene: TRBJ2-7
clone size: many
D gene: TRBD1
V gene: TRBV14
CDR3 DNA: TGTGCCAGCAGCCATGGGACAGGGCTCTACGAGCAGTACTTC
CDR3 protein: CASSHGTGLYEQYF

J gene: TRBJ2-2
clone size: many
D gene: .
V gene: TRBV5-6
CDR3 DNA: TGTGCCAGCAGCTTGGTAAGATCGAACACCGGGGAGCTGTTTTTT
CDR3 protein: CASSLVRSNTGELFF